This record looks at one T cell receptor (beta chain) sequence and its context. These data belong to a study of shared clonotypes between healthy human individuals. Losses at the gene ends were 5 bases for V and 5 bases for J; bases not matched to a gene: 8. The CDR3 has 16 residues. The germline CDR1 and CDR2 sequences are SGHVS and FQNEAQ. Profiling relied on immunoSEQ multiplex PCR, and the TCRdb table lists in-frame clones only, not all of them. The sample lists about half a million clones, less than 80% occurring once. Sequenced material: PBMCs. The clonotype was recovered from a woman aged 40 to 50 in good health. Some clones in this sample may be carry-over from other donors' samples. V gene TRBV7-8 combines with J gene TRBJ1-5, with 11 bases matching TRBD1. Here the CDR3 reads CASSAQGQGAYQPQHF. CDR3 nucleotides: TGTGCCAGCAGCGCCCAAGGACAGGGGGCTTATCAGCCCCAGCATTTT.